A single sample is the source of the 9 T cell receptor beta chains below, sequenced in a study of T cell responses to AZD1222 COVID-19 vaccine. Clones were sequenced by immunoSEQ multiplex PCR, and TCRdb holds only the in-frame ones, with some missing. The sample consists of about 88,000 clones, about nine tenths of them appearing once. This specimen consisted of peripheral blood, obtained 28 days after the second AZD1222 dose. These TCRs come from an adult who received the AZD1222 COVID-19 vaccine.

This clone occurred a few times. The V and J genes are TRBV6-2 or TRBV6-3 and TRBJ1-3; D is unresolved. The CDR3 length is 15 residues. The V gene's germline CDR1 is MNHEY and CDR2 SVGEGT. The V and J ends lost 0 bases and 0 bases respectively, with 6 bases between them. CDR3 DNA sequence: TGTGCCAGCAGTTACTCCGCGGGCTCTGGAAACACCATATATTTT. This translates into CASSYSAGSGNTIYF.

This rearrangement joins TRBV5-4 to TRBJ1-1; 7 nucleotides agree with TRBD1. J lost 1 base, V lost 4 bases, and 7 bases had no gene match. The length of the CDR3 is 15 residues. CDR1 is SGHNT and CDR2 is YYREEE in the germline V gene (reference sequence). The CDR3 here is CASSPGRDRNTEAFF. CDR3 nucleotide sequence: TGTGCCAGCAGCCCGGGCCGGGACAGGAACACTGAAGCTTTCTTT.

The rearrangement uses TRBV2 and TRBJ1-5; D is unresolved. V gave up 4 bases and J gave up 2 bases, with 9 bases separating them. Germline assignment: CDR1 SNHLY and CDR2 FYNNEI. The CDR3 has 14 residues. The CDR3 sequence: CASSVVTGNQPQHF. In DNA, the CDR3 is TGTGCCAGCAGTGTCGTAACTGGCAATCAGCCCCAGCATTTT.

In its sample, this clone was seen a few times. The chain's CDR3 is CASSPLGGRGYTF. The CDR3 DNA sequence: TGTGCCAGCAGCCCCCTCGGGGGACGAGGCTACACCTTC. The chain couples TRBV7-8 to TRBJ1-2, with TRBD1 as a possible D gene (5 bases). V was pared by 5 bases and J by 8 bases, with 15 bases between. Germline assignment: CDR1 SGHVS and CDR2 FQNEAQ. The CDR3 is 13 residues long. Full variable domain (remainder filled in from reference TRBV7-8 and TRBJ1-2): GAGVSQSPRYKVAKRGQDVALRCDPISGHVSLFWYQQALGQGPEFLTYFQNEAQLDKSGLPSDRFFAERPEGSVSTLKIQRTQQEDSAVYLCASSPLGGRGYTFGSGTRLTVV.

This clone was seen a few times. This rearrangement joins TRBV18 to TRBJ2-3; maybe TRBD2 (6 bases). V lost 3 bases to trimming and J lost 0 bases, with 19 bases between them. The germline V gene encodes CDR1 KGHSH and CDR2 LQKENI. The CDR3 is 18 amino acids. The CDR3 loop is CASSPGGTYGTSTDTQYF. The CDR3, as DNA: TGTGCCAGCTCACCGGGAGGAACTTACGGTACTAGCACAGATACGCAGTATTTT.

The chain combines TRBV30 with TRBJ1-1; D might be TRBD1 (6 bases). The CDR3 is made up of 12 amino acids. V lost 2 bases and J lost 11, with 15 bases in between. Germline CDR1 reads GTSNPN; CDR2 reads SVGIG (reference sequence). As DNA, the CDR3 is TGTGCCTGGAGTCTGGGGGCTAGCCTCGCTTTCTTT. Protein sequence: CAWSLGASLAFF. Combining the CDR3 with reference TRBV30 and TRBJ1-1 gives the whole variable domain SQTIHQWPATLVQPVGSPLSLECTVEGTSNPNLYWYRQAAGRGLQLLFYSVGIGQISSEVPQNLSASRPQDRQFILSSKKLLLSDSGFYLCAWSLGASLAFFGQGTRLTVV.

This chain connects TRBV6-5 to TRBJ2-2, with D possibly matching TRBD1 (5 bases). Trimming removed 8 bases at V and 4 bases at J, with 5 bases between. This CDR3 contains 11 residues. The germline V gene encodes CDR1 MNHEY and CDR2 SVGAGI. CDR3 DNA sequence: TGTGCCAGCCAGGGCACCGGGGAGCTGTTTTTT. Translated: CASQGTGELFF.

This sequence joins TRBV28 and TRBJ1-2; D is ambiguous. Trimming left V 2 bases short and J 3 bases short, with 10 bases between. This CDR3 is 14 amino acids long. Germline loops: CDR1 MDHEN, CDR2 SYDVKM. The CDR3 reads CASSLRGSDYGYTF. The CDR3 DNA reads TGTGCCAGCAGTTTAAGAGGGTCCGACTATGGCTACACCTTC.

The chain recombines TRBV5-1 with TRBJ2-2, with 9 bases fitting TRBD2. V lost 7 bases and J lost 3; bases outside the gene matches: 7. The germline gives CDR1 SGHRS, CDR2 YFSETQ. This CDR3 is built from 15 residues. The CDR3 DNA reads as TGCGCCAGCGCCTCAGCGGGGGGTTACACCGGGGAGCTGTTTTTT. It yields the protein CASASAGGYTGELFF. Combining the CDR3 with reference TRBV5-1 and TRBJ2-2 gives the whole variable domain KAGVTQTPRYLIKTRGQQVTLSCSPISGHRSVSWYQQTPGQGLQFLFEYFSETQRNKGNFPGRFSGRQFSNSRSEMNVSTLELGDSALYLCASASAGGYTGELFFGEGSRLTVL.